Shown below are 21 T cell receptor beta chains from a single sample sequenced in a study of beta chain features in type 1 diabetes (dated by TCRdb to the late 2010s). On the study overall, not on this receptor specifically: In all four CD4+ subsets, TCRB CDR3 length was moderately but significantly shorter in type 1 diabetes patients.

Their antigens are not known. The method was the immunoSEQ multiplex PCR assay. The entire amount of isolated RNA was reverse transcribed using the High Capacity cDNA Reverse Transcription Kit, so the sequenced TCRB transcripts were expressed ones. TCRdb's version of the immuneACCESS table is confined to in-frame rearrangements and falls short of the full clone set. An unresolved V gene accounts for under half of the shortfall where checked; the remainder is of unknown origin. For this sample there are around 690,000 clones; around an eighth appear just once. Around 0.12% of the sample is taken by the ten largest. The sample consisted of naive CD4+ T cells from blood. Interpreted using the paper, the cell subset or site label stands for: true naive CD4+ T cells. The receptors shown here come from a man aged 25-45 years with type 1 diabetes.

The chain uses TRBV12-5 and TRBJ1-1; the D is unclear. The germline CDR1 and CDR2 sequences are LGHNT and FRNRAP. This CDR3 region has 18 residues. The ends were cut back, 2 bases at V and 0 bases at J, with 19 bases in the middle. CDR3 sequence reads: CASGLTPTRLIMNTEAFF. CDR3 coding DNA: TGTGCTAGTGGTTTGACACCGACAAGACTTATCATGAACACTGAAGCTTTCTTT.

V is TRBV7-9 and J is TRBJ2-3, with 7 bases fitting TRBD1. V dropped 6 bases and J dropped 3; count of bases not matched to a gene: 9. The V gene's germline CDR1 is SEHNR and CDR2 FQNEAQ (reference sequence). The CDR3 runs to 15 residues. The CDR3 DNA follows: TGTGCCAGCAGGCCCAGACAGGGAACGACAGATACGCAGTATTTT. It translates to CASRPRQGTTDTQYF.

The table lists this clone with a few counts. The chain has TRBV28 and TRBJ1-5, with D unclear. The V gene's germline CDR1 is MDHEN and CDR2 SYDVKM. Trimming left V 3 bases short and J 3 bases short, with 6 bases between. The CDR3 extends over 13 amino acids. The CDR3 DNA is TGTGCCAGCAGTTTGGTAGACAATCAGCCCCAGCATTTT. It translates to CASSLVDNQPQHF.

The J gene is TRBJ2-5, the V gene TRBV15; D not certain. Germline assignment: CDR1 LNHNV and CDR2 YYDKDF (reference sequence). V was shortened by 0 bases and J by 5 bases, with 10 bases between the two germline ends. This CDR3 has 14 residues. The CDR3, as DNA: TGTGCCACCAGCAGAGATCCTCTGGGGGAGACCCAGTACTTC. The encoded protein is CATSRDPLGETQYF.

The chain employs TRBV7-2 and TRBJ2-7; TRBD1 matches at 8 bases. V dropped 5 bases and J dropped 7; count of bases not matched to a gene: 13. Germline V gene sequence: CDR1 SGHTA, CDR2 FQGNSA. The CDR3 covers 15 residues. For the CDR3, the DNA is TGTGCCAGCAGCGTGCAGGGACAGGCGAGCGGGGAGCAGTACTTC. Translated, it gives CASSVQGQASGEQYF. Drawing the rest from reference TRBV7-2 and TRBJ2-7, the complete variable domain is GAGVSQSPSNKVTEKGKDVELRCDPISGHTALYWYRQSLGQGLEFLIYFQGNSAPDKSGLPSDRFSAERTGGSVSTLTIQRTQQEDSAVYLCASSVQGQASGEQYFGPGTRLTVT.

V and J are TRBV7-6 and TRBJ1-5; D is ambiguous. The CDR3 length is 14 residues. Trimming removed 5 bases at V and 7 bases at J, with 15 bases between. Germline V gives CDR1 SGHVS, CDR2 FNYEAQ. The CDR3 is CASSITEGSQPQHF. The CDR3 nucleotides read TGTGCCAGCAGCATTACCGAGGGCAGCCAGCCCCAGCATTTT.

This clone has a handful of counts. The chain is built from TRBV7-9 and TRBJ2-7; 8 nucleotides line up with TRBD2. The CDR3 loop spans 15 amino acids. With 5 bases clipped from V and 2 bases from J, the junction kept 8 bases outside the gene matches. The V gene's germline CDR1 is SEHNR and CDR2 FQNEAQ (reference sequence). Written as DNA, the CDR3 is TGTGCCAGCAGCCAGTTGAGCGGGGGAGCCTACGAGCAGTACTTC. As protein: CASSQLSGGAYEQYF. The entire variable domain, with the rest obtained from reference TRBV7-9 and TRBJ2-7, is as follows: DTGVSQNPRHKITKRGQNVTFRCDPISEHNRLYWYRQTLGQGPEFLTYFQNEAQLEKSRLLSDRFSAERPKGSFSTLEIQRTEQGDSAMYLCASSQLSGGAYEQYFGPGTRLTVT.

This clone occurred a few times. The chain employs TRBV9 and TRBJ1-2; TRBD1 matches 7 bases. V was clipped by 2 bases and J by 7 bases; unmatched bases: 11. In germline, CDR1 is SGDLS, CDR2 YYNGEE. The CDR3 runs to 15 residues. The CDR3 loop is CASSVSGQGVAGYTF. CDR3 bases: TGTGCCAGCAGCGTGTCGGGGCAGGGGGTAGCTGGCTACACCTTC.

In this sample, this clone turned up a few times. Other nucleotide sequences in the sample specify the same CDR3. This chain connects TRBV5-1 to TRBJ2-5; D possibly corresponds to TRBD2 (7 bases). Trimming pared 0 bases from V and 3 bases from J, leaving 9 bases between. The CDR3 has 14 amino acids. Germline CDR1 SGHRS, CDR2 YFSETQ. CDR3 DNA: TGCGCCAGCAGCTTGGGCGGGGGCAAAGAGACCCAGTACTTC. Translated: CASSLGGGKETQYF. The full variable domain, completed using reference TRBV5-1 and TRBJ2-5, is KAGVTQTPRYLIKTRGQQVTLSCSPISGHRSVSWYQQTPGQGLQFLFEYFSETQRNKGNFPGRFSGRQFSNSRSEMNVSTLELGDSALYLCASSLGGGKETQYFGPGTRLLVL.

The V gene is TRBV5-1, the J gene TRBJ2-5, with D maybe TRBD1 (5 bases). Trimming left V 1 base short and J 1 base short, with 11 bases between. CDR3 length: 15 amino acids. Germline V gene data show CDR1 as SGHRS and CDR2 as YFSETQ. CDR3: CASSLIRATQETQYF. In DNA form, the CDR3 reads TGCGCCAGCAGCTTGATCAGGGCTACCCAAGAGACCCAGTACTTC.

Only a few counts were recorded for this clone. This chain uses TRBV7-3 with TRBJ1-2, with 9 bases fitting TRBD1. This CDR3 is built from 16 residues. Looked up from germline, CDR1 is SGHTA and CDR2 is FQGTGA. J lost 3 bases, V lost 5 bases, and 10 bases had no gene match. This CDR3 reads CASSLLGRTGDYGYTF. The CDR3 DNA reads as TGTGCCAGCAGCCTGCTTGGCCGGACAGGGGACTATGGCTACACCTTC.

This clone was counted between two and nine times. The J gene is TRBJ2-7, the V gene TRBV14; D gene unclear. Germline-derived CDR1 and CDR2 are SGHDN and FVKESK. There are 11 residues in the CDR3. V was clipped by 5 bases and J by 4 bases, with 6 bases between them. CDR3 sequence reads: CASSSRYEQYF. CDR3 DNA sequence: TGTGCCAGCAGCTCAAGATACGAGCAGTACTTC.

The DNA of the CDR3 is TGTGCCAGCAGCTTAAGGGAGGGCACAGATACGCAGTATTTT. Translating it yields CASSLREGTDTQYF. This chain connects TRBV7-3 to TRBJ2-3; D is possibly TRBD2 (6 bases). The CDR3 is 14 residues long. Germline CDR1 reads SGHTA; CDR2 reads FQGTGA. V was cut by 1 base and J by 1 base, with 6 bases left in between. Filled out from reference TRBV7-3 and TRBJ2-3, the complete variable domain reads GAGVSQTPSNKVTEKGKYVELRCDPISGHTALYWYRQSLGQGPEFLIYFQGTGAADDSGLPNDRFFAVRPEGSVSTLKIQRTERGDSAVYLCASSLREGTDTQYFGPGTRLTVL.

This clone was detected a few times. CDR3 loop: CASSLQLRDTEAFF. The CDR3 DNA is TGTGCCAGCAGCTTACAGCTCAGGGACACTGAAGCTTTCTTT. The chain joins TRBV7-8 to TRBJ1-1, with D possibly TRBD1 on 5 matching bases. CDR1 is SGHVS and CDR2 is FQNEAQ in the germline V gene. This CDR3 has 14 amino acids. The ends were cut back, 2 bases at V and 3 bases at J, with 10 bases in the middle.

In this sample, this clone turned up a few times. The V and J genes are TRBV5-4 and TRBJ2-7, with D perhaps TRBD1 (5 bases). From germline, CDR1 is SGHNT and CDR2 YYREEE (reference sequence). The V gene lost 9 bases and the J gene lost 0 bases, with 10 bases spanning the gap. This CDR3 is 12 amino acids long. CDR3 residues: CATSRDSYEQYF. CDR3 bases: TGTGCCACCTCCAGGGACTCCTACGAGCAGTACTTC.

There are a few counts of this clone. The CDR3 region has the DNA TGTGCCAGCAGCCACAATACAGGGGCCGATTGGAGCAATCAGCCCCAGCATTTT. Translated, it gives CASSHNTGADWSNQPQHF. The V gene is TRBV5-8, the J gene TRBJ1-5, with 7 bases aligning to TRBD1. Germline values: CDR1 SGHTS, CDR2 YDEGEE. V was clipped by 4 bases and J by 1 base; unmatched bases: 14. This CDR3 comprises 18 residues.

This clone was recorded a few times. The chain combines TRBV5-1 with TRBJ2-3, with D possibly matching TRBD2 (6 bases). Looked up from germline, CDR1 is SGHRS and CDR2 is YFSETQ. This CDR3 is built from 17 residues. With 4 bases removed from V and 2 bases from J, the gap between germline ends came to 20 bases. This CDR3 reads CASSPRWQEGYTDTQYF. The CDR3 bases are TGCGCCAGCAGCCCTCGTTGGCAGGAGGGTTACACAGATACGCAGTATTTT.

This clone was recorded a few times. The chain recombines TRBV15 with TRBJ1-2; tentatively, D is TRBD1 (6 bases). The CDR3 spans 14 residues. The germline CDR1 and CDR2 sequences are LNHNV and YYDKDF (reference sequence). The V and J ends lost 3 bases and 1 base respectively, with 9 bases between them. The CDR3 DNA follows: TGTGCCACCAGCAGGGAACAGGGTAACTATGGCTACACCTTC. Amino acid sequence: CATSREQGNYGYTF.

There are a few counts of this clone. The chain has TRBV7-2 and TRBJ2-2; D gene ambiguous. The CDR3 has 13 residues. Trimming took 7 bases from V and 7 from J, leaving 13 bases between them. CDR1 SGHTA and CDR2 FQGNSA come from the germline V gene. The CDR3 DNA reads TGTGCCAGCATCGTATCGTGGGGCGGGGAGCTGTTTTTT. Translated, it gives CASIVSWGGELFF.

This clone has only a few counts. The DNA for the CDR3 is TGTGCCATGGCCGGGACTAGCGGGAACACCGGGGAGCTGTTTTTT. This sequence encodes CAMAGTSGNTGELFF. This chain joins TRBV7-9 and TRBJ2-2, with TRBD2 identical over 11 bases. The germline V gene encodes CDR1 SEHNR and CDR2 FQNEAQ (reference sequence). The J segment lost 1 base and the V segment lost 10 bases, leaving 5 bases of the junction unmatched. There are 15 residues in the CDR3.

This clone has more than one count but fewer than ten. This rearrangement joins TRBV4-2 to TRBJ2-5; tentatively, D is TRBD1 (6 bases). Germline V gene lookup returns CDR1 LGHNA and CDR2 YNFKEQ. This CDR3 has 17 amino acids. The V end lost 2 bases, the J end lost 2 bases, and 18 bases lay between the germline ends. CDR3 residues: CASSQSRSRTAQETQYF. As DNA, the CDR3 is TGTGCCAGCAGCCAATCAAGGTCCCGGACAGCGCAAGAGACCCAGTACTTC.